This TCR beta chain was captured by sequencing in a study of T-cell memory formation after mild COVID-19. In the study overall: TCR clusters showed largely donor specificity. Study-level results: Day 15 to 85 contracting clones showed balanced CD4/CD8; day 15 to 37 expanders favored CD4+. Pre-infection memory held some responding clones, suggesting pre-existing cross-reactive T cells responded.

After 5'RACE with constant-segment primers, TCR alpha and TCR beta cDNA libraries carrying sample barcodes and UMIs were obtained. A single record per CDR3 protein comes from TCRdb applying MiXCR to the 5' RACE reads. Here the sample spans fewer than 70,000 distinct CDR3 sequences, more than 8% being singletons. This clonotype appeared a few times. Antigen: not known. From germline, CDR1 is MDHEN and CDR2 SYDVKM. CDR3 length equals 18 residues. V dropped 5 bases and J dropped 7; count of bases not matched to a gene: 17. Sequenced input: PBMCs or a T cell subset sorted from them (not recorded which). This chain links TRBV28 with TRBJ1-4; 9 bases line up with TRBD1. The TCR sequence derives from a man aged 18 to 30 who had mild COVID-19 (a few samples of this study predate the infection). Cell type and time point are not known. The CDR3 loop reads CASSLYRDREIGSEKLFF. For the CDR3, the DNA is TGTGCCAGCAGTCTCTACCGGGACAGGGAAATCGGAAGTGAAAAACTGTTTTTT.